This entry concerns a single T cell receptor beta chain. Antigen: not known. The record originates from a study of T cell responses to AZD1222 COVID-19 vaccine. General observations from the study: Within unmutated variant regions lay the reported targets of nearly half of spike-specific TCRs. CD4 TCRs associated with vaccination spanned spike, dominating at 160-218 and 743-854. Repertoire sampling happened only post peak T cell response.

This table comes from immunoSEQ multiplex PCR, and its TCRdb copy is limited to in-frame clones, with some not included. The sample includes about 180,000 clones, roughly 88% of them seen just once. This CDR3 is 16 amino acids long. V lost 6 bases, J lost 0 bases, and 12 bases lay in between. The V gene's germline CDR1 is WNHNN and CDR2 SYGVQD (reference sequence). Here the sequenced sample was peripheral blood, taken on day 0 of AZD1222 vaccination. This chain connects TRBV10-1 to TRBJ2-6; D gene unclear. The sequence was obtained from an adult in good health. The CDR3 is CASSPGLSSGANVLTF. The CDR3 region has the DNA TGCGCCAGCAGCCCCGGCTTGAGCTCTGGGGCCAACGTCCTGACTTTC.